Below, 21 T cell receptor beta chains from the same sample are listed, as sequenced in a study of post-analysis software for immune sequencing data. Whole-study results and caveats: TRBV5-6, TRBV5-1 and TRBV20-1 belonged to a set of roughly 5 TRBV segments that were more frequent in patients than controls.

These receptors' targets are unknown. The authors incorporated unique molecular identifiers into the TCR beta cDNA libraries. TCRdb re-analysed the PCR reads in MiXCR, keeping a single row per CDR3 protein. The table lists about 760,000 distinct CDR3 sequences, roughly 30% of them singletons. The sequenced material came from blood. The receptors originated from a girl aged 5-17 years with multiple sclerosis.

CDR3 DNA sequence: TGTGCCAGCAGTTTAGAACAGGGGCCAGTTAGCAATCAGCCCCAGCATTTT. This codes for CASSLEQGPVSNQPQHF. The J gene is TRBJ1-5, the V gene TRBV28; 7 nucleotides agree with TRBD1. CDR3 length: 17 amino acids. Germline CDR1 is MDHEN and CDR2 is SYDVKM. With 2 bases clipped from V and 0 bases from J, the junction kept 7 bases outside the gene matches. Full variable domain (missing parts from reference TRBV28 and TRBJ1-5): DVKVTQSSRYLVKRTGEKVFLECVQDMDHENMFWYRQDPGLGLRLIYFSYDVKMKEKGDIPEGYSVSREKKERFSLILESASTNQTSMYLCASSLEQGPVSNQPQHFGDGTRLSIL.

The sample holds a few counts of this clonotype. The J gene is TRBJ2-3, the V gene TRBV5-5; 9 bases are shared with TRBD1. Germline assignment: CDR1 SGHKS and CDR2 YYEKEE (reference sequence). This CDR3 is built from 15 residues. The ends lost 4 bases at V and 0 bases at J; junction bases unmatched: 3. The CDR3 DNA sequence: TGTGCCAGCAGCGGGGACAGGGCTAGCACAGATACGCAGTATTTT. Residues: CASSGDRASTDTQYF.

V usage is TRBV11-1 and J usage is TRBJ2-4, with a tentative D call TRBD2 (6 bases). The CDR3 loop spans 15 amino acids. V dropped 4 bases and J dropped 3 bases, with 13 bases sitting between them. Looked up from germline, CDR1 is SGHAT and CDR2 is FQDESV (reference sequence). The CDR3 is CASSSSGGSKNIQYF. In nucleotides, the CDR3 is TGTGCCAGCAGCTCCTCTGGAGGGAGCAAAAACATTCAGTACTTC.

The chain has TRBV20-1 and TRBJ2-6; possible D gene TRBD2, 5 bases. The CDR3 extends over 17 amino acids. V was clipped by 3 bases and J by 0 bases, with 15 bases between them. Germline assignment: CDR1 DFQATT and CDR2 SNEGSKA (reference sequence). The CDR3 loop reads CSASQFGGPSGANVLTF. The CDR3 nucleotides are TGCAGTGCTAGTCAGTTCGGAGGCCCCTCTGGGGCCAACGTCCTGACTTTC.

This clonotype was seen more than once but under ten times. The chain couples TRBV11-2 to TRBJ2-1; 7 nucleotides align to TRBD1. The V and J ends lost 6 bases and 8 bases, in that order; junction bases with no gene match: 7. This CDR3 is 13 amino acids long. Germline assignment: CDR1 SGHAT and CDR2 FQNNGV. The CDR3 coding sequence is TGTGCCAGCAGGAGACAGGGTGGGTATGAGCAGTTCTTC. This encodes CASRRQGGYEQFF.

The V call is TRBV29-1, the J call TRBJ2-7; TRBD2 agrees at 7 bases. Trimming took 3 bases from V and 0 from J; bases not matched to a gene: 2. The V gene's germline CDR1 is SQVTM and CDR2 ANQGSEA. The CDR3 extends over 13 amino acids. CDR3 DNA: TGCAGCGTTGACGGCGGGGGCTCCTACGAGCAGTACTTC. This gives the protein CSVDGGGSYEQYF.

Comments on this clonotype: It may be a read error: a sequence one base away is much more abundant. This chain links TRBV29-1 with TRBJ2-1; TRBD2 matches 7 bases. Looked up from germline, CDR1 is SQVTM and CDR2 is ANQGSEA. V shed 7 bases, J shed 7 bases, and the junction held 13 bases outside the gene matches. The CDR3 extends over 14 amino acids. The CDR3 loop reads CSASLARVWNEQFF. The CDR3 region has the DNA TGCAGCGCATCACTAGCGAGAGTGTGGAATGAGCAGTTCTTC.

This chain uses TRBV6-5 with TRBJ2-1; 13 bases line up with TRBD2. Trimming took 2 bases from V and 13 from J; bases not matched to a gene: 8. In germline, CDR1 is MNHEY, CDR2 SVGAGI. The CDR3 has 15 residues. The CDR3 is CASSYGGLAGETQFF. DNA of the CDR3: TGTGCCAGCAGTTACGGTGGACTAGCGGGAGAGACCCAGTTCTTC.

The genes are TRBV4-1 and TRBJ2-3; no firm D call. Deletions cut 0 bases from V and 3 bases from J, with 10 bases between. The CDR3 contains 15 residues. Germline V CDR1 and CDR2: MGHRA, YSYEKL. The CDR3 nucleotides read TGCGCCAGCAGCCAAGAACGGGTTGGGACAGATACGCAGTATTTT. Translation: CASSQERVGTDTQYF.

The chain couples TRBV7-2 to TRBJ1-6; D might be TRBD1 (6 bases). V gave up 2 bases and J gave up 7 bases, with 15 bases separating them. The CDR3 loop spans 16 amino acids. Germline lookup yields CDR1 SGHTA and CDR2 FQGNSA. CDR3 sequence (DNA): TGTGCCAGCAGCTTAAGGGAGGGGACACACAATTCACCCCTCCACTTT. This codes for CASSLREGTHNSPLHF.

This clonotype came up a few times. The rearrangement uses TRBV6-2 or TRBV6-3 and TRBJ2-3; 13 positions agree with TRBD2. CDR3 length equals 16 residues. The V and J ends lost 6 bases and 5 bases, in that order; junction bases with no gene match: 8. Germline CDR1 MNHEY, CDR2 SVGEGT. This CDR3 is CASRRGLAGELDTQYF. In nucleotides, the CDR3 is TGTGCCAGCAGACGCGGACTAGCGGGAGAGTTAGATACGCAGTATTTT.

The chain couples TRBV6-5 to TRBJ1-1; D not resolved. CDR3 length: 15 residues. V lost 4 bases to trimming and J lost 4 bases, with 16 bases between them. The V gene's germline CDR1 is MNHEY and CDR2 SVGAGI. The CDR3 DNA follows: TGTGCCAGCAGTTCCCCACGCACAGATGTCACTGAAGCTTTCTTT. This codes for CASSSPRTDVTEAFF.

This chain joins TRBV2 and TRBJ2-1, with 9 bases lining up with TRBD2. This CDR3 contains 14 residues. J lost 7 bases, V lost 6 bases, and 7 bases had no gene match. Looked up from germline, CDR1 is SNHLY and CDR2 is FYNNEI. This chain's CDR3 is CASRIGTSWNEQFF. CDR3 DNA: TGTGCCAGCAGAATCGGGACTAGCTGGAATGAGCAGTTCTTC.

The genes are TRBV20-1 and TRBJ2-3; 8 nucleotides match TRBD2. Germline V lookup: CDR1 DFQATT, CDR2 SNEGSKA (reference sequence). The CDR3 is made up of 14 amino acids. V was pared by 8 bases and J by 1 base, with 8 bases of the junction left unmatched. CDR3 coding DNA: TGCAGTCAGAAAGCGGGAGTGGGCACAGATACGCAGTATTTT. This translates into CSQKAGVGTDTQYF.

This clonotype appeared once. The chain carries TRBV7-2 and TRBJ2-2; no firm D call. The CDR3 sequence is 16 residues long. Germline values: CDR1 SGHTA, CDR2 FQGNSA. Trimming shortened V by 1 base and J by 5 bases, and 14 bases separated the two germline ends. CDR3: CASSLVLPTRTGELFF. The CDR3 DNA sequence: TGTGCCAGCAGCTTAGTTCTCCCCACGAGGACCGGGGAGCTGTTTTTT.

The CDR3, as DNA: TGCAGTGCTAGTACCAGGCAAGAGACCCAGTACTTC. It yields the protein CSASTRQETQYF. The chain carries TRBV20-1 and TRBJ2-5; D not resolved. The CDR3 loop spans 12 amino acids. Deletions cut 3 bases from V and 2 bases from J, with 7 bases between. CDR1 is DFQATT, CDR2 SNEGSKA, per germline (reference sequence).

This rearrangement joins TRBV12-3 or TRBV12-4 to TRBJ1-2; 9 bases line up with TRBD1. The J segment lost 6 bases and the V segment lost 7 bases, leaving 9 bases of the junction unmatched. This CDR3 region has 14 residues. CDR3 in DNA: TGTGCCAGCAAGAGCCCGGGGGACAGGGATGGCTACACCTTC. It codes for CASKSPGDRDGYTF.

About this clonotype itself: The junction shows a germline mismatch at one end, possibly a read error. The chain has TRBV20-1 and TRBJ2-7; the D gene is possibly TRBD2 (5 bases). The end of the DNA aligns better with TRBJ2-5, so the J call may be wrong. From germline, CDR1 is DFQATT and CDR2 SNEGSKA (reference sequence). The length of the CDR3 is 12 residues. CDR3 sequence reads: CRAMIRGETQYF. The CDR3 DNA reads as TGCAGGGCTATGATCCGGGGAGAGACCCAGTACTTC.

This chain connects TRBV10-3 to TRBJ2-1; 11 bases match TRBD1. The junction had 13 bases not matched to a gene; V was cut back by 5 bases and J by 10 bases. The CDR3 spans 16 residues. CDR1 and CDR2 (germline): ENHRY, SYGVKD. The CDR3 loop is CAISITRGQGAREQFF. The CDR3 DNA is TGTGCCATCAGTATAACGCGTGGACAGGGGGCGAGGGAGCAGTTCTTC.

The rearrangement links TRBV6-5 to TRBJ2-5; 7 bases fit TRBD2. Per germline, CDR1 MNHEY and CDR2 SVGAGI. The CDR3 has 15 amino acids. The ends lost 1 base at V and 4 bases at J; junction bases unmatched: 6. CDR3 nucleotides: TGTGCCAGCAGTTACTTGAGACAGCGGGGAGAGACCCAGTACTTC. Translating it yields CASSYLRQRGETQYF.

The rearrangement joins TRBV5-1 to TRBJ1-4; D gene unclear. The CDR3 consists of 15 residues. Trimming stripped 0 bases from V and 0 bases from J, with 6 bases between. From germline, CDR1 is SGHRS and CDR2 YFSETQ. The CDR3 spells CASSLAATTNEKLFF. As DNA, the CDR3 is TGCGCCAGCAGCTTGGCGGCGACAACTAATGAAAAACTGTTTTTT.